The rows below give T cell receptor beta chains drawn from one sample of a study of radiation and T cells in renal cell carcinoma. The table came from immunoSEQ multiplex PCR; TCRdb's copy has only in-frame clones and leaves some out. The repertoire includes approximately 110,000 clones, roughly 80% of them detected once, and 2.5% to 3.5% sits in the top ten. Source: blood, taken from a patient whose treatment included radiotherapy and nephrectomy. The receptors come from a woman aged 60 to 75 with renal cell carcinoma. Both conserved end residues are part of each CDR3. The D gene is left open where the match is weak. Expanded clones are given a class, and other clones once, few, many or no size at all.

D: NA
J: TRBJ2-1
size: NA
V: TRBV19
CDR3: CASSIGHLTRGWEEHNEQFF
DNA: TGTGCCAGTAGTATAGGCCATCTTACCCGGGGGTGGGAGGAGCACAATGAGCAGTTCTTC

D: TRBD1
J: TRBJ1-2
size: NA
V: TRBV28
CDR3: CASSEGGRRAYGYTF
DNA: TGTGCCAGCAGTGAAGGGGGCAGGAGAGCCTATGGCTACACCTTC

D: NA
J: TRBJ2-3
size: NA
V: TRBV6-5
CDR3: CASSYSRTDSTDTQYF
DNA: TGTGCCAGCAGTTACTCCAGGACAGATAGCACAGATACGCAGTATTTT

D: NA
J: TRBJ2-7
size: NA
V: TRBV7-2
CDR3: CASSSGTVPYEQYF
DNA: TGTGCCAGCAGCTCCGGGACTGTTCCCTACGAGCAGTACTTC

D: NA
J: TRBJ2-7
size: NA
V: TRBV5-8
CDR3: CASSLFSREQYF
DNA: TGTGCCAGCAGCTTGTTTAGTAGAGAGCAGTACTTC

D: NA
J: TRBJ2-7
size: NA
V: TRBV2
CDR3: CASTTRGSYEQYF
DNA: TGTGCCAGCACCACTAGGGGCTCCTACGAGCAGTACTTC

D: TRBD2
J: TRBJ2-7
size: NA
V: TRBV15
CDR3: CATSRTSGAYEQYF
DNA: TGTGCCACCAGTCGGACTAGCGGGGCTTACGAGCAGTACTTC

D: TRBD1
J: TRBJ1-1
size: NA
V: TRBV27
CDR3: CASSWQGAGTEAFF
DNA: TGTGCCAGCAGTTGGCAGGGGGCGGGCACTGAAGCTTTCTTT

D: TRBD1
J: TRBJ1-5
size: many
V: TRBV19
CDR3: CASSRDRNQPQHF
DNA: TGTGCCAGTTCTAGGGACAGGAATCAGCCCCAGCATTTT

D: NA
J: TRBJ2-2
size: NA
V: TRBV11-2
CDR3: CASSSGTALTGELFF
DNA: TGTGCCAGCAGCTCTGGGACCGCGTTGACCGGGGAGCTGTTTTTT

D: NA
J: TRBJ2-7
size: NA
V: TRBV19
CDR3: CASSTSGGREQYF
DNA: TGTGCCAGTAGTACCTCTGGTGGGCGGGAGCAGTACTTC

D: NA
J: TRBJ1-2
size: NA
V: TRBV14
CDR3: CASSQGPGLIYGYTF
DNA: TGTGCCAGCAGCCAAGGTCCGGGACTTATCTATGGCTACACCTTC

D: TRBD1
J: TRBJ2-2
size: NA
V: TRBV7-9
CDR3: CASGGQVNVVATGELFF
DNA: TGTGCCAGCGGAGGACAGGTGAATGTAGTCGCCACCGGGGAGCTGTTTTTT

D: NA
J: TRBJ1-2
size: NA
V: TRBV27
CDR3: CASSFGGSYGYTF
DNA: TGTGCCAGCAGTTTCGGGGGCTCCTATGGCTACACCTTC

D: NA
J: TRBJ1-1
size: once
V: TRBV25-1
CDR3: CASSEMGTAYNTEAFF
DNA: TGTGCCAGCAGTGAAATGGGTACAGCTTATAACACTGAAGCTTTCTTT

D: TRBD1
J: TRBJ2-6
size: NA
V: TRBV19
CDR3: CASSPPPGQGFSGANVLTF
DNA: TGTGCCAGTAGTCCCCCCCCGGGACAGGGCTTCTCTGGGGCCAACGTCCTGACTTTC

D: TRBD1
J: TRBJ2-1
size: NA
V: TRBV5-4
CDR3: CASSLVGQGANNEQFF
DNA: TGTGCCAGCAGCTTGGTTGGACAGGGGGCTAACAATGAGCAGTTCTTC

D: NA
J: TRBJ2-1
size: once
V: TRBV5-1
CDR3: CASSDDGPTYNEQFF
DNA: TGCGCCAGCAGCGATGACGGACCAACCTACAATGAGCAGTTCTTC

D: NA
J: TRBJ1-4
size: NA
V: TRBV6-1
CDR3: CASSEAGLRAEKLFF
DNA: TGTGCCAGCAGTGAAGCTGGCCTAAGGGCGGAAAAACTGTTTTTT

D: TRBD1
J: TRBJ2-7
size: NA
V: TRBV2
CDR3: CASVWTGDSEQYF
DNA: TGTGCCAGCGTATGGACAGGGGATAGCGAGCAGTACTTC

D: NA
J: TRBJ2-2
size: few
V: TRBV9
CDR3: CASSGDTSGTGELFF
DNA: TGTGCCAGCAGCGGGGACACCTCGGGCACCGGGGAGCTGTTTTTT

D: NA
J: TRBJ2-5
size: NA
V: TRBV30
CDR3: CAWNGVKGTQYF
DNA: TGTGCCTGGAATGGTGTTAAGGGCACCCAGTACTTC

D: NA
J: TRBJ2-7
size: NA
V: TRBV28
CDR3: CASTTPLFEQYF
DNA: TGTGCCAGCACCACTCCCCTCTTCGAGCAGTACTTC

D: NA
J: TRBJ2-2
size: NA
V: TRBV7-6
CDR3: CASSTRGGSNTGELFF
DNA: TGTGCCAGCAGCACTAGGGGGGGTTCGAACACCGGGGAGCTGTTTTTT

D: NA
J: TRBJ2-6
size: once
V: TRBV11-2
CDR3: CASSLDFGANVLTF
DNA: TGTGCCAGCAGCCTTGATTTTGGGGCCAACGTCCTGACTTTC

D: TRBD1
J: TRBJ2-7
size: NA
V: TRBV9
CDR3: CASSRGQGATGDEQYF
DNA: TGTGCCAGCAGCAGGGGACAGGGGGCGACAGGCGACGAGCAGTACTTC

D: NA
J: TRBJ2-2
size: NA
V: TRBV9
CDR3: CASSVEVARGGTGELFF
DNA: TGTGCCAGCAGCGTAGAGGTGGCGAGGGGAGGCACCGGGGAGCTGTTTTTT

D: NA
J: TRBJ2-2
size: NA
V: TRBV4-2
CDR3: CASSLEDGTGELFF
DNA: TGTGCCAGCAGCCTTGAGGACGGGACCGGGGAGCTGTTTTTT

D: NA
J: TRBJ1-1
size: few
V: TRBV5-1
CDR3: CASSLDWVTEAFF
DNA: TGCGCCAGCAGCTTGGATTGGGTCACTGAAGCTTTCTTT

D: NA
J: TRBJ1-6
size: NA
V: TRBV5-4
CDR3: CASSLWGGRSPLHF
DNA: TGTGCCAGCAGCCTATGGGGGGGCAGATCACCCCTCCACTTT

D: NA
J: TRBJ1-2
size: NA
V: TRBV9
CDR3: CASSVPGYGYTF
DNA: TGTGCCAGCAGCGTCCCTGGCTATGGCTACACCTTC

D: NA
J: TRBJ2-1
size: NA
V: TRBV6-5
CDR3: CASSYSTRGEQFF
DNA: TGTGCCAGCAGTTACTCGACCAGAGGTGAGCAGTTCTTC

D: TRBD1
J: TRBJ2-7
size: NA
V: TRBV9
CDR3: CASSVDLGDRGYSYEQYF
DNA: TGTGCCAGCAGCGTAGACCTTGGGGACAGGGGCTACTCCTACGAGCAGTACTTC

D: NA
J: TRBJ2-5
size: NA
V: TRBV5-1
CDR3: CASSLSGTTQETQYF
DNA: TGCGCCAGCAGCTTGTCTGGGACAACGCAAGAGACCCAGTACTTC

D: TRBD1
J: TRBJ2-4
size: few
V: TRBV9
CDR3: CASSEQGNIQYF
DNA: TGTGCCAGCAGCGAACAGGGGAACATTCAGTACTTC

D: NA
J: TRBJ1-5
size: NA
V: TRBV25-1
CDR3: CASSESGKGNQPQHF
DNA: TGTGCCAGCAGTGAATCGGGAAAAGGCAATCAGCCCCAGCATTTT

D: TRBD1
J: TRBJ2-3
size: NA
V: TRBV6-6
CDR3: CASRQQGTPTDTQYF
DNA: TGTGCCAGCAGACAACAGGGGACCCCCACAGATACGCAGTATTTT

D: NA
J: TRBJ2-3
size: NA
V: TRBV4-2
CDR3: CASSQEDLGADTQYF
DNA: TGTGCCAGCAGCCAAGAAGATCTAGGGGCAGATACGCAGTATTTT

D: NA
J: TRBJ2-3
size: NA
V: TRBV6-5
CDR3: CASSYTQADTQYF
DNA: TGTGCCAGCAGTTACACACAGGCAGATACGCAGTATTTT

D: TRBD1
J: TRBJ1-4
size: NA
V: TRBV29-1
CDR3: CSVEVLAGGEKLFF
DNA: TGCAGCGTTGAAGTTTTGGCAGGGGGCGAAAAACTGTTTTTT

D: NA
J: TRBJ2-2
size: NA
V: TRBV28
CDR3: CASSPGANTGELFF
DNA: TGTGCCAGCAGCCCAGGGGCGAACACCGGGGAGCTGTTTTTT

D: TRBD1
J: TRBJ1-2
size: NA
V: TRBV6-5
CDR3: CAGSYLPQGAFGGYTF
DNA: TGTGCCGGCAGTTATCTTCCCCAGGGGGCGTTCGGTGGCTACACCTTC

D: NA
J: TRBJ1-1
size: NA
V: TRBV4-1
CDR3: CASSQGQGGTEAFF
DNA: TGCGCCAGCAGCCAGGGCCAAGGGGGCACTGAAGCTTTCTTT

D: TRBD1
J: TRBJ2-7
size: NA
V: TRBV5-4
CDR3: CASSLGTGGSYEQYF
DNA: TGTGCCAGCAGCTTGGGGACAGGGGGCTCCTACGAGCAGTACTTC

D: TRBD2
J: TRBJ2-7
size: NA
V: TRBV28
CDR3: CASSPGLAGYGYEQYF
DNA: TGTGCCAGCAGCCCAGGGCTAGCGGGTTACGGCTACGAGCAGTACTTC

D: NA
J: TRBJ1-1
size: once
V: TRBV28
CDR3: CASFDRTTEAFF
DNA: TGTGCCAGCTTCGACAGGACTACTGAAGCTTTCTTT

D: NA
J: TRBJ1-3
size: NA
V: TRBV15
CDR3: CATSSHAGSGNTIYF
DNA: TGTGCCACCAGCTCTCACGCAGGCTCTGGAAACACCATATATTTT

D: NA
J: TRBJ2-5
size: NA
V: TRBV6-6
CDR3: CASSPQVQETQYF
DNA: TGTGCCAGCAGTCCCCAGGTCCAAGAGACCCAGTACTTC

D: TRBD1
J: TRBJ1-2
size: NA
V: TRBV7-9
CDR3: CASSLKGTGADGYTF
DNA: TGTGCCAGCAGCTTAAAGGGGACAGGGGCCGATGGCTACACCTTC

D: NA
J: TRBJ2-2
size: NA
V: TRBV2
CDR3: CASSADWARSPGELFF
DNA: TGTGCCAGCAGCGCCGACTGGGCTAGATCTCCCGGGGAGCTGTTTTTT

D: NA
J: TRBJ2-5
size: NA
V: TRBV10-2
CDR3: CASSENLGRGQETQYF
DNA: TGCGCCAGCAGTGAAAATCTGGGTAGGGGTCAAGAGACCCAGTACTTC

D: NA
J: TRBJ1-4
size: NA
V: TRBV9
CDR3: CASSVGKSTNEKLFF
DNA: TGTGCCAGCAGCGTAGGAAAATCAACTAATGAAAAACTGTTTTTT

D: NA
J: TRBJ2-3
size: NA
V: TRBV11-2
CDR3: CASSLARDGTDTQYF
DNA: TGTGCCAGCAGCTTAGCCCGGGACGGGACAGATACGCAGTATTTT

D: NA
J: TRBJ1-1
size: few
V: TRBV19
CDR3: CASSILGQGPGNTEAFF
DNA: TGTGCCAGTAGTATCTTGGGCCAGGGCCCAGGGAACACTGAAGCTTTCTTT

D: NA
J: TRBJ1-1
size: NA
V: TRBV6-1
CDR3: CASSPWGGEAFF
DNA: TGTGCCAGCAGTCCATGGGGAGGTGAAGCTTTCTTT

D: NA
J: TRBJ1-1
size: NA
V: TRBV5-1
CDR3: CASSLDPGTHTEAFF
DNA: TGCGCCAGCAGCTTGGATCCCGGGACCCACACTGAAGCTTTCTTT